This T cell receptor beta chain was identified in a study of cytomegalovirus exposure and HLA in healthy donors (TCRdb year 2017). Context from the whole study: In an earlier analysis of 550 to 750 of the donors, approximately 260 Gb of sequence data and 100 million or so unique TCR beta sequences from 180 million or so T cells were reported. The later analysis used no new phenotypic data to find candidate immune exposures, relying instead on TCR beta sequences and their occurrence across donors. A later genetic analysis took genome-wide SNP genotypes for about 55% of the 666 donors and used that subset as a discovery cohort. The number of donors typed differed by locus, with 629-630 for A, B, C, DRB1 and DQB1, over 500 for DQA1, 600 to 610 for DPA1, and around 430 for DPB1. To predict cytomegalovirus infection status, the study combined high-throughput TCR immunosequencing, statistical association of individual TCRs with disease status, and machine learning. HLA typing covered class I and class II loci at four-digit resolution. Donor age, sex, ethnicity and CMV serostatus were compiled alongside the repertoire data. Among roughly 400 genotyped donors of the cohort, an average of roughly 230,000 unique TCR beta nucleotide sequences was sequenced per donor, of which about 19% were non-productive. Every repertoire in the discovery cohort had been generated on one and the same sequencing platform. Besides the first cohort of 550 to 750 subjects, a separate validation cohort made up of 120 different subjects was used. An earlier analysis of roughly 600 of the donors used high-throughput TCR beta sequencing to judge whether each TCR beta V gene segment behaved as functional or pseudogenic. Of the 398 genotyped donors, roughly 85% fell in the genetic ancestry cluster associated with self-reported Caucasian donors. The study aimed to test whether signatures of past pathogen exposure could be identified by cataloging public T cell receptors. To study patterns of TCR occurrence, a later analysis re-analyzed previously published TCR beta repertoires from more than 550 donors and added high-resolution HLA genotyping. An early release that covered about 600 HLA-typed donors contained approximately 320 gigabases of sequencing data and 80 million or so unique TCR sequences. The T cell repertoires of 700 or so subjects were profiled by immunosequencing and related to cytomegalovirus serostatus. A few DR-DQ haplotypes were treated as single units for association and clustering because of strong linkage in the cohort.

The cohort was made up of 666 healthy bone marrow donors. At the time of sampling, all cohort members were nominally healthy, though unrecorded immune exposures were likely present. The donor was CMV seropositive and was included in the group of 289 seropositive cohort members. A peripheral blood sample was provided by each donor, and peripheral blood mononuclear cells were used for TCR beta sequencing. The Qiagen DNeasy Blood Extraction Kit was used to extract genomic DNA from the blood cell samples. Remarks on this clone: Its specific antigen is unknown. No much larger clone exists at a distance of one base, and base qualities are not known.

Study-level results and caveats: Sequencing depth was assumed to be roughly uniform across donors in the presence/absence analyses, though that assumption may not hold. Broadly in line with IMGT annotations, most TCR beta V segments showed up in productive rearrangements about 87% or about 30% of the time in an earlier analysis of several hundred of the donors. Correlated functional status among segregating V segments might be attributable to linkage disequilibrium, but an unknown experimental factor could not be ruled out. Strong co-occurrence of HLA alleles, especially DR and DQ, made assigning TCR associations to individual alleles difficult. The authors suggested that the approach could potentially be extended to other disease states and immunological phenotypes. A later analysis found that most CMV-associated TCR beta chains appeared HLA-restricted, with HLA associations seemingly driven largely by CMV exposure. The study listed 170 or so TCR beta chains as associated with cytomegalovirus. In this cohort, only TCR beta chains were sequenced, and detectable features were limited by the absence of alpha or paired-chain data. In a later analysis, the rate of TCR association differed among HLA loci, with DRB1 alleles having the most associated TCRs and HLA-C alleles having the fewest. Because HLA typing was missing for some donors at each locus, association tests included only the typed subset. In vitro tests confirmed that a few of the cytomegalovirus-associated TCR beta chains recognize cytomegalovirus antigens. Cytomegalovirus status was reported to be diagnosed by the classifier with high specificity and sensitivity in both the original and validation cohorts. A later analysis reported that several top co-occurrence clusters appeared linked to parvovirus B19, influenza, CMV and Epstein-Barr virus. A later analysis found that HLA-associated TCR beta chains were more clonally expanded and had lower generation probabilities than equally common non-associated chains. A group of highly shared sequence variants was considered likely to be a technical artifact of the sequencing pipeline. A further reported finding was that TCR beta sequences accurately predicted the HLA-A and HLA-B alleles for most subjects in the first cohort. Some IMGT-functional V segments, including TRBV6-2 and TRBV6-3, could not be told apart with the 87-base-pair reads, so those segments were excluded. In a later genetic analysis, fewer N-insertions in productive TCRs were reported among donors in an Asian-associated ancestry cluster than the roughly 700-donor mean. V-gene and J-gene trimming of TCR beta chains was associated with a missense DCLRE1C variant in a later genetic analysis, and the association was replicated in an independent cohort. CMV serostatus was the only immune exposure information available for the cohort. While some public TCRs were present in many individuals, most TCR sequences turned up only very rarely across donors. A later analysis associated 17,000 or so TCR beta sequences with specific HLA alleles at a false discovery rate of 0.05. The earlier analysis of almost 600 of the donors excluded roughly 16 rarely observed V segments, including chromosome 9 orphons, because counts were too low.

V is clipped by 4 bases and J by 7 bases, and the sequence between their germline boundaries is 14 bases long. The CDR1 and CDR2 encoded by the germline V gene are SQVTM and ANQGSEA. CDR3 length: 14 amino acids, cysteine to phenylalanine. Only the CDR3 DNA stays, 42 bases, in frame from base 1. Library construction relied on the immunoSEQ multiplex PCR assay. A mixture of 60 forward primers for TCR Vbeta segments and 13 reverse primers for TCR Jbeta segments was used in the multiplex PCR. A multiplex PCR assay on genomic DNA amplified the CDR3 region of rearranged TCR beta genes. Amplified TCR beta libraries were sequenced as 87-base-pair reads on the Illumina HiSeq System. The source study handled its data this way. A later analysis counted approximately 74 million unique TCR beta chains across the 600 to 850 repertoires, and about 10 million of these chains were shared by at least two donors. A nearest-neighbor algorithm error-corrected the raw reads and collapsed the reads into unique sequences, merging closely related sequences to remove PCR and sequencing errors. Alignment of CDR3 sequences to IMGT reference sequences was used to assign V, D and J gene segments. For a sequence to be retained, at least a six-nucleotide match to both a V gene segment and a J gene segment was required. Rearrangements were classified as productive when the CDR3 lacked stop codons and remained in frame with V and J, and all other rearrangements were classified as non-productive. CDR3 was defined by IMGT convention, running from the second conserved V-encoded cysteine to the conserved J-encoded phenylalanine. The earlier analysis of a few hundred of the donors excluded any sequence lacking an unambiguous match to a single V gene segment. In an earlier analysis of a few hundred of the donors, V segments were called functional above 56.7% productive rearrangements and were called segregating when the between-donor standard deviation exceeded 5%. A statistical classification framework was built for diagnosing cytomegalovirus status from the catalog of TCR beta chain sequences. V and J gene assignment, in a later analysis, came from comparing TCR nucleotide sequences with IMGT/GENE-DB human TR gene sequences. In a later analysis, CDR3 sequences and most-parsimonious VDJ recombination scenarios were assigned using the TCRdist pipeline. In a later analysis, each TCR beta chain was defined by its CDR3 amino acid sequence together with its V-gene family, and reads without a unique V-gene family were excluded. A later analysis removed roughly 590 highly shared, low-generation-probability nucleotide sequences to deal with suspected cross-contamination and a sequencing artifact. In a later analysis, a clonal expansion index was calculated for each public chain from normalized within-repertoire ranks of inferred template counts. Generation probabilities in a later analysis came from a VDJ recombination model fitted to out-of-frame rearrangements, and those results were checked against IGoR. Hypergeometric tests were used in a later analysis to score TCR-TCR, TCR-HLA and TCR-CMV co-occurrence, with a repertoire-size bias correction applied to the TCR pairs. To estimate false discovery rates, a later analysis permuted the HLA or CMV assignments 20 times. In a later analysis, co-occurring TCRs were grouped using DBSCAN, and TCRdist sequence similarity was added for clustering within HLA-allele-positive subsets. For co-occurrence clustering, repertoires with fewer than 30,000 or more than 120,000 public chains were excluded, along with a handful of repertoires with anomalous nucleotide sharing. Held by TCRdb, this immuneACCESS table contains in-frame sequences only and omits some clones. Under half of the omission traces to an unresolved V gene where checked; the cause of the rest is unknown. For V, J and clone size, that table is used; D and trimming come from the DNA. The sample profile shows about 110,000 clones; just over 75% of them were found once. The ten largest clonotypes hold 8.2% of the sample.

This receptor chain uses TRBV29-1 and TRBJ1-6, with the D gene too uncertain to name. Sequences were obtained from PBMCs. This receptor was identified in a man aged 40-49 years in good health and CMV-seropositive. The CDR3 protein sequence reads: CSVGDLDGNSPLHF. In nucleotides, the sequence is TGCAGCGTTGGTGACCTTGACGGGAATTCACCCCTCCACTTT.